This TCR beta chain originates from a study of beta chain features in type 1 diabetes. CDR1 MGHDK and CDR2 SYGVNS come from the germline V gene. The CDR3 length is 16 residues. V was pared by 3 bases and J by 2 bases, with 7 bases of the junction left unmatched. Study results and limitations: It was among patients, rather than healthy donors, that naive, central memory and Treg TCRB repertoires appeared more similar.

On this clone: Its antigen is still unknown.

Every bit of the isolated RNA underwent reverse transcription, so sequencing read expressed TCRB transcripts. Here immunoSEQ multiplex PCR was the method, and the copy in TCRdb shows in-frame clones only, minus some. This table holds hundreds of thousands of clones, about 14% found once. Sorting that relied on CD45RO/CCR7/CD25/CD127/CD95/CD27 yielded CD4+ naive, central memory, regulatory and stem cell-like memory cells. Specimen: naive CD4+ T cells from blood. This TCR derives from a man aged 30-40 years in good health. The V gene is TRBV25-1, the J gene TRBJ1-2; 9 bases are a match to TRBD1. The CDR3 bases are TGTGCCAGCAGTGACTACAGGGGGCAGGAAAACTATGGCTACACCTTC. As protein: CASSDYRGQENYGYTF.